These T cell receptor beta chains were read from a single sample in a study of neurological immune-mediated disorders. TCRdb analysed the 5' RACE reads with MiXCR anew, one entry per CDR3 protein. This table has roughly 30,000 distinct CDR3 sequences, about 4.5% appearing once. The sample was PBMCs. These TCRs come from a man younger than 35 in good health. CDR3s include the opening cysteine and the closing phenylalanine or tryptophan. D genes are given only for firm matches. Size is omitted from some rows. Given values are once, few, many or a class for expanded clones.

j_call | v_call | clone_size | d_call | cdr3_nt | cdr3_aa
TRBJ1-3 | TRBV7-2 | many | . | TGTGCCAGCAGCTTAATAGTCCTCTCTGGAAACACCATATATTTT | CASSLIVLSGNTIYF
TRBJ1-6 | TRBV27 | many | . | TGTGCCAGCAGTTTAGACAGCAATTCACCCCTCCACTTT | CASSLDSNSPLHF
TRBJ1-4 | TRBV7-6 | many | . | TGTGCCAGCAGCCCAGGACAAGGGGCTAATGAAAAACTGTTTTTT | CASSPGQGANEKLFF
TRBJ2-4 | TRBV7-9 | many | . | TGTGCCAGCAGCTTAATCGAAAACATTCAGTACTTC | CASSLIENIQYF
TRBJ2-5 | TRBV10-3 | many | TRBD2 | TGTGCCATCAGGGATATAGCGGGGGGATCCCAAGAGACCCAGTACTTC | CAIRDIAGGSQETQYF
TRBJ2-7 | TRBV5-1 | many | . | TGCGCCAGCAGAGGCCGGACCCCCTACGAGCAGTACTTC | CASRGRTPYEQYF
TRBJ1-6 | TRBV5-1 | many | . | TGCGCCAGCAGCTTGGAAGGGACGACTGGTTCACCCCTCCACTTT | CASSLEGTTGSPLHF
TRBJ1-6 | TRBV11-2 | many | . | TGTGCCAGCAGCTTACATGTAGGGTGGGCATCCTATAATTCACCCCTCCACTTT | CASSLHVGWASYNSPLHF
TRBJ1-2 | TRBV20-1 | many | TRBD1 | TGCAGTGCTAGAGCTGGTATGGGGCAGGGGGCCCATAACTATGGCTACACCTTC | CSARAGMGQGAHNYGYTF
TRBJ1-6 | TRBV7-9 | many | TRBD1 | TGTGCCAGCAGCCGACCGGGACAGACCCTACAAAATTCACCCCTCCACTTT | CASSRPGQTLQNSPLHF
TRBJ1-6 | TRBV20-1 | many | . | TGCAGTGCTACGGGACAATTAAATTCACCCCTCCACTTT | CSATGQLNSPLHF
TRBJ2-6 | TRBV7-2 | many | . | TGTGCCAGCAGCTTAGCGGGGGGCTCTGGGGCCAACGTCCTGACTTTC | CASSLAGGSGANVLTF
TRBJ2-7 | TRBV7-6 | . | . | TGTGCCAGCAGCTCGACCCCGGGACCCTTCTACGAGCAGTACTTC | CASSSTPGPFYEQYF
TRBJ2-6 | TRBV29-1 | many | . | TGCAGCGTTGACACCGGGGCCAACGTCCTGACTTTC | CSVDTGANVLTF
TRBJ2-7 | TRBV10-3 | many | . | TGTGCCATCACCTGGACTCCTGGGCACGAGCAGTACTTC | CAITWTPGHEQYF
TRBJ2-7 | TRBV10-3 | many | . | TGTGCCATCAGTGAGTCCCGCTTTCAGTACTTC | CAISESRFQYF
TRBJ2-3 | TRBV20-1 | many | TRBD2 | TGCAGTGCTAGTGGGACTAGCGGGACTTCCACAGATACGCAGTATTTT | CSASGTSGTSTDTQYF
TRBJ2-1 | TRBV10-3 | many | TRBD1 | TGTGCCATCATGGGACAGGGGTCCAACAATGAGCAGTTCTTC | CAIMGQGSNNEQFF
TRBJ2-3 | TRBV5-1 | many | . | TGCGCCAGCAGCTTGCAGCATACGCAGTATTTT | CASSLQHTQYF
TRBJ2-7 | TRBV19 | many | . | TGTGCCAGTAGTATGGAGATGGGAATCCGCGAGCAGTACTTC | CASSMEMGIREQYF
TRBJ2-2 | TRBV5-1 | many | . | TGCGCCAGCAGCTTGGGCGAGAGTTCCGGGGAGCTGTTTTTT | CASSLGESSGELFF
TRBJ2-7 | TRBV5-1 | many | . | TGCGCCAGCAGCCGCACAGGGACTGCATCCCACGAGCAGTACTTC | CASSRTGTASHEQYF
TRBJ1-3 | TRBV5-5 | many | . | TGTGCCAGCAGCTTGGGGACCGGGTCCGACACCATATATTTT | CASSLGTGSDTIYF
TRBJ2-3 | TRBV24-1 | many | . | TGTGCCACCAGTGACTTGAAGACCCTAACAGATACGCAGTATTTT | CATSDLKTLTDTQYF
TRBJ2-5 | TRBV4-3 | many | . | TGCGCCAGCAGCCATCGACAGAACCAAGAGACCCAGTACTTC | CASSHRQNQETQYF
TRBJ2-5 | TRBV14 | many | TRBD1 | TGTGCCAGCAGCCAAGGACAGGGGGCTTCGGAGACCCAGTACTTC | CASSQGQGASETQYF
TRBJ1-5 | TRBV6-1 | many | . | TGTGCCAGCAGTGAAGTGGGAGGTAGCAATCAGCCCCAGCATTTT | CASSEVGGSNQPQHF
TRBJ1-6 | TRBV3-1 | many | . | TGTGCCAGCAGCCAAGAGGAATGGGGGAATTCACCCCTCCACTTT | CASSQEEWGNSPLHF
TRBJ1-6 | TRBV6-5 | many | . | TGTGCCAGCAGTTATGGGGGATTAAGTAATTCACCCCTCCACTTT | CASSYGGLSNSPLHF
TRBJ2-1 | TRBV6-6 | many | TRBD2 | TGTGCCAGCAGAACCAGCGGGGGGGCCCATGAGCAGTTCTTC | CASRTSGGAHEQFF
TRBJ2-1 | TRBV12-3/TRBV12-4 | many | TRBD2 | TGTGCCAGCAGTTATCTAGCGGACTACAATGAGCAGTTCTTC | CASSYLADYNEQFF
TRBJ1-3 | TRBV6-1 | many | . | TGTGCCAGCAGTGAGTTCGGGTTGGCTGGAAACACCATATATTTT | CASSEFGLAGNTIYF
TRBJ1-2 | TRBV30 | . | . | TGTGCCTGGAGTGTTTCGGTCGCAGGGTTAGACGGCTACACCTTC | CAWSVSVAGLDGYTF
TRBJ2-1 | TRBV3-1 | many | TRBD2 | TGTGCCAGCAGCCAAGTTGGTGCTAGCGGCTTATACAATGAGCAGTTCTTC | CASSQVGASGLYNEQFF
TRBJ1-5 | TRBV19 | many | TRBD1 | TGTGCCAGTAAGGGGACAGGGGTAGTCGGTCAGCCCCAGCATTTT | CASKGTGVVGQPQHF
TRBJ1-5 | TRBV7-8 | many | . | TGTGCCAGCAGCAAAGGCGTCAGGGGATCTCAGCCCCAGCATTTT | CASSKGVRGSQPQHF
TRBJ2-2 | TRBV3-1 | many | TRBD2 | TGTGCCAGCAGCCAAGGACTAGCGGGGGGGGCGAACACCGGGGAGCTGTTTTTT | CASSQGLAGGANTGELFF
TRBJ1-5 | TRBV20-1 | many | TRBD1 | TGCAGTGCTAGAGACGGGACAGGCGATCAGCCCCAGCATTTT | CSARDGTGDQPQHF
TRBJ2-7 | TRBV14 | many | . | TGTGCCAGCAGCCAAGGGAACACCCCCTACGAGCAGTACTTC | CASSQGNTPYEQYF
TRBJ2-2 | TRBV10-3 | many | TRBD2 | TGTGCCATCAGTGAGTCTAGCGGGGCCGGGGAGCTGTTTTTT | CAISESSGAGELFF
TRBJ2-7 | TRBV28 | many | TRBD1 | TGTGCCAGCAGTTTCGGTGGGACAGGGAGGTCCGAGCAGTACTTC | CASSFGGTGRSEQYF
TRBJ2-1 | TRBV5-8 | many | . | TGTGCCAGCAGCTTGGGTCAGGGGTTCTACGGGGAGCAGTTCTTC | CASSLGQGFYGEQFF
TRBJ1-1 | TRBV20-1 | many | TRBD1 | TGCAGTGCTAGTGAGGGGGCGAGGACTGAAGCTTTCTTT | CSASEGARTEAFF
TRBJ2-1 | TRBV4-1 | many | . | TGCGCCAGCAGCCTCGATAGCTACAATGAGCAGTTCTTC | CASSLDSYNEQFF
TRBJ2-7 | TRBV29-1 | once | TRBD1 | TGCAGCGTTGCCCAGACAGGGGACCGGCCCATCTACGAGCAGTACTTC | CSVAQTGDRPIYEQYF
TRBJ1-1 | TRBV20-1 | . | . | TGCAGTGCTAGAGATGGATGGGTGGGGGTGACCACTGAAGCTCTCTTT | CSARDGWVGVTTEALF